This TCR beta chain was captured by sequencing in a study of blood T cell repertoires in COVID-19. Study in general: T cells, B-cell-depleted T cells, or PBMCs supplied cDNA or gDNA.

Per the study methods: Estimates of nucleated cell counts were drawn from the amplification of reference gene primers. Using immunoSEQ multiplex PCR, the repertoire was profiled, and TCRdb retains in-frame clones only, with some absent. The V and J calls and the clone size are those of that table, but D and trimming were determined from the DNA. The data contain approximately 200,000 clones, less than 85% of them singletons. In germline, CDR1 is WNHNN, CDR2 SYGVQD (reference sequence). CDR3 length: 13 amino acids. Participants' reported clinical history set cohort assignment. This sequence joins TRBV10-1 and TRBJ2-2; 9 bases align to TRBD1. The TCR was taken from a man aged 35-49 years who had recovered from COVID-19. Sequenced: PBMCs or T cells enriched from blood (not recorded which). The CDR3 region has the DNA TGCGCTCCGGGACAGGGAGACACCGGGGAGCTGTTTTTT. It specifies CAPGQGDTGELFF.